One sample yielded the 11 T cell receptor beta chains listed below, sequenced in a study of blood T cell repertoires in COVID-19. Profiling relied on immunoSEQ multiplex PCR, and the TCRdb table lists in-frame clones only, not all of them. The sample has tens of thousands of clones, over 75% seen once. Sequencing was done on a sample of peripheral blood. Source of these receptors: a man aged 45-65 years with active COVID-19.

This rearrangement joins TRBV2 to TRBJ1-2, with D perhaps TRBD1 (5 bases). The CDR3 has 14 residues. V lost 3 bases and J 3 bases, leaving 11 bases between the germline ends. Germline CDR1 SNHLY, CDR2 FYNNEI. CDR3 bases: TGTGCCAGCAGTGACTGGGCAGGGTACTATGGCTACACCTTC. Translated: CASSDWAGYYGYTF. The entire variable domain, with the rest obtained from reference TRBV2 and TRBJ1-2, is as follows: EPEVTQTPSHQVTQMGQEVILRCVPISNHLYFYWYRQILGQKVEFLVSFYNNEISEKSEIFDDQFSVERPDGSNFTLKIRSTKLEDSAMYFCASSDWAGYYGYTFGSGTRLTVV.

This chain uses TRBV18 with TRBJ1-1, with a possible D match to TRBD1 (5 bases). The germline gives CDR1 KGHSH, CDR2 LQKENI. There are 13 residues in the CDR3. V was trimmed by 4 bases and J by 1 base, leaving 7 bases between them. The CDR3 spells CASSRGQNTEAFF. DNA of the CDR3: TGTGCCAGCTCACGAGGACAGAACACTGAAGCTTTCTTT. The full variable domain, its missing parts supplied by reference TRBV18 and TRBJ1-1, is NAGVMQNPRHLVRRRGQEARLRCSPMKGHSHVYWYRQLPEEGLKFMVYLQKENIIDESGMPKERFSAEFPKEGPSILRIQQVVRGDSAAYFCASSRGQNTEAFFGQGTRLTVV.

The CDR3 protein is CASTKGMMTGTNSPLHF. In DNA, the CDR3 is TGTGCCAGCACCAAAGGTATGATGACAGGGACCAATTCACCCCTCCACTTT. The V call is TRBV9, the J call TRBJ1-6; TRBD1 matches at 7 bases. Per germline, CDR1 SGDLS and CDR2 YYNGEE. The CDR3 totals 17 residues. The V and J ends lost 6 bases and 7 bases, in that order; junction bases with no gene match: 16.

This chain connects TRBV18 to TRBJ2-3; no firm D call. Trimming shortened V by 3 bases and J by 0 bases, and 4 bases separated the two germline ends. The CDR3 runs to 13 residues. CDR1 is KGHSH and CDR2 is LQKENI in the germline V gene. The CDR3 loop reads CASSPQSTDTQYF. DNA for the CDR3: TGTGCCAGCTCACCCCAAAGCACAGATACGCAGTATTTT.

CDR3 DNA sequence: TGCGCCAGCAGCCAAGCCCCAGCGGGGGCAGGGACCGGGGAGCTGTTTTTT. This gives the protein CASSQAPAGAGTGELFF. This rearrangement joins TRBV4-3 to TRBJ2-2; 8 bases fit TRBD2. With V trimmed by 1 base and J by 5 bases, 9 bases remained unmatched. Germline CDR1 LGHNA, CDR2 YSLEER. The CDR3 has 17 amino acids.

V gene TRBV11-3 combines with J gene TRBJ2-1; 12 nucleotides align to TRBD2. In germline, CDR1 is SGHNT, CDR2 YENEEA. J lost 6 bases, V lost 4 bases, and 7 bases had no gene match. This CDR3 has 16 residues. CDR3: CASSSLAGGSPNEQFF. The CDR3 coding sequence is TGTGCCAGCAGCTCACTAGCGGGAGGTTCTCCCAATGAGCAGTTCTTC. The complete variable domain, with remaining parts taken from reference TRBV11-3 and TRBJ2-1, reads EAGVVQSPRYKIIEKKQPVAFWCNPISGHNTLYWYLQNLGQGPELLIRYENEEAVDDSQLPKDRFSAERLKGVDSTLKIQPAELGDSAVYLCASSSLAGGSPNEQFFGPGTRLTVL.

This chain joins TRBV9 and TRBJ2-2; the match to TRBD1 covers 11 bases. The CDR3 contains 16 residues. Per the germline V gene, CDR1 is SGDLS and CDR2 is YYNGEE. J was trimmed by 5 bases and V by 2 bases; bases with no gene match: 5. The CDR3 region has the DNA TGTGCCAGCAGCGTTGGGACAGGGGGTGGTACCGGGGAGCTGTTTTTT. Its translation: CASSVGTGGGTGELFF. Looking up the rest from reference TRBV9 and TRBJ2-2 gives the full variable domain: DSGVTQTPKHLITATGQRVTLRCSPRSGDLSVYWYQQSLDQGLQFLIQYYNGEERAKGNILERFSAQQFPDLHSELNLSSLELGDSALYFCASSVGTGGGTGELFFGEGSRLTVL.

For this clone: Other nucleotide sequences in the sample specify the same CDR3. This chain connects TRBV3-1 (or the pseudogene TRBV3-2) to TRBJ1-5; no definite D call. The germline CDR1 and CDR2 sequences are LGHDT and YNNKEL (reference sequence). The CDR3 runs to 14 residues. With 1 base removed from V and 0 bases from J, the gap between germline ends came to 4 bases. The CDR3 sequence is CASSQASSNQPQHF. In DNA form, the CDR3 reads TGTGCCAGCAGCCAAGCGTCTAGCAATCAGCCCCAGCATTTT.

The gene calls are TRBV18 and TRBJ1-5; D is perhaps TRBD1 (5 bases). The ends were cut back, 5 bases at V and 2 bases at J, with 10 bases in the middle. CDR3 length: 14 amino acids. Looked up from germline, CDR1 is KGHSH and CDR2 is LQKENI. The CDR3 loop reads CASSLGEGNQPQHF. CDR3 bases: TGTGCCAGCTCATTGGGGGAGGGCAATCAGCCCCAGCATTTT. Combining the CDR3 with reference TRBV18 and TRBJ1-5 gives the whole variable domain NAGVMQNPRHLVRRRGQEARLRCSPMKGHSHVYWYRQLPEEGLKFMVYLQKENIIDESGMPKERFSAEFPKEGPSILRIQQVVRGDSAAYFCASSLGEGNQPQHFGDGTRLSIL.

The chain has TRBV13 and TRBJ1-5; the match to TRBD1 covers 8 bases. Germline V lookup: CDR1 PRHDT, CDR2 FYEKMQ (reference sequence). There are 15 residues in the CDR3. Trimming took 5 bases from V and 2 from J; bases not matched to a gene: 5. CDR3 protein: CASSRSGQGNQPQHF. The CDR3 bases are TGTGCCAGCAGCCGGTCGGGACAGGGCAATCAGCCCCAGCATTTT.

V and J are TRBV7-8 and TRBJ1-2; D is ambiguous. The CDR3 loop spans 13 amino acids. Germline V CDR1 and CDR2: SGHVS, FQNEAQ. V was trimmed by 1 base and J by 2 bases, leaving 5 bases between them. The CDR3 is CASSLVQNYGYTF. CDR3 nucleotide sequence: TGTGCCAGCAGCTTAGTCCAGAACTATGGCTACACCTTC.